This TCR beta chain emerged from a study of blood T cell repertoires in COVID-19. For this clone: This sample also contains other DNA sequences that code for the same CDR3.

Only in-frame clones appear in the TCRdb table, and some are missing; sequencing was by immunoSEQ multiplex PCR. This sample has 300,000 to 450,000 clones, with approximately 89% found just once. The sample was peripheral blood. The sequence came from a woman in her 30s with COVID-19, enrolled during active disease.

CDR3 sequence: CASSSRTGSTDTQYF. CDR3 in DNA: TGCGCCAGCAGCTCCCGGACAGGGAGCACAGATACGCAGTATTTT. The rearrangement uses TRBV5-1 and TRBJ2-3; the match to TRBD1 covers 8 bases. Germline V lookup: CDR1 SGHRS, CDR2 YFSETQ. The V and J ends lost 3 bases and 0 bases, in that order; junction bases with no gene match: 3. CDR3 size: 15 residues. The complete variable domain, with remaining parts taken from reference TRBV5-1 and TRBJ2-3, reads KAGVTQTPRYLIKTRGQQVTLSCSPISGHRSVSWYQQTPGQGLQFLFEYFSETQRNKGNFPGRFSGRQFSNSRSEMNVSTLELGDSALYLCASSSRTGSTDTQYFGPGTRLTVL.